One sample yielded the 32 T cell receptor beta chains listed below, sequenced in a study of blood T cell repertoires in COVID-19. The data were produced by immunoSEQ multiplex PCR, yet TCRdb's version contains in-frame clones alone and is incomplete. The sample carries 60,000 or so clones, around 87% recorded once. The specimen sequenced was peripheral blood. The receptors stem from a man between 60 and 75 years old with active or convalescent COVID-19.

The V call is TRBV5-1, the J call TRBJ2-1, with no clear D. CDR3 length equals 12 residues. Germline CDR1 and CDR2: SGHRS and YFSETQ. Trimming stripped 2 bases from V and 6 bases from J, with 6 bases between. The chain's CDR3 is CASSFPSNEQFF. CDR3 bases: TGCGCCAGCAGCTTTCCGTCCAATGAGCAGTTCTTC.

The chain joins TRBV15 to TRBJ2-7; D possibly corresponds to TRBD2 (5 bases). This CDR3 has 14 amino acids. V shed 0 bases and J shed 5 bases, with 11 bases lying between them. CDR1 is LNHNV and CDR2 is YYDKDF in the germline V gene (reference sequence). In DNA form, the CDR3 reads TGTGCCACCAGCAGAGATTGGCGGGTTCACGAGCAGTACTTC. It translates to CATSRDWRVHEQYF.

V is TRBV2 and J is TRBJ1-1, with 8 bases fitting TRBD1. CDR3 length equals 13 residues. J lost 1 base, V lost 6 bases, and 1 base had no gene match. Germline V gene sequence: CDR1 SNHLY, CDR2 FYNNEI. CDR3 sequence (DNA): TGTGCCAGCAGGGGACAGGCGAACACTGAAGCTTTCTTT. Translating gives CASRGQANTEAFF.

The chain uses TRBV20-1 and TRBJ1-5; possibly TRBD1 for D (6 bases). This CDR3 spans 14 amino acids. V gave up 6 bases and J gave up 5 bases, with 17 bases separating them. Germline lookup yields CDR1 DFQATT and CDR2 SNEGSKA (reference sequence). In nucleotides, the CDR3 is TGCAGTGCAAGTACGGGCAGGGGCCATCAGCCCCAGCATTTT. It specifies CSASTGRGHQPQHF.

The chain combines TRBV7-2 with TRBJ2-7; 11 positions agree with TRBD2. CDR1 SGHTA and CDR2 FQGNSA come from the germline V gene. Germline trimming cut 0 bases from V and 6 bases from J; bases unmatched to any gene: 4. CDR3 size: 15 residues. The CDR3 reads CASSLASGGAGEQYF. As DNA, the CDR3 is TGTGCCAGCAGCTTAGCTAGCGGGGGGGCCGGCGAGCAGTACTTC.

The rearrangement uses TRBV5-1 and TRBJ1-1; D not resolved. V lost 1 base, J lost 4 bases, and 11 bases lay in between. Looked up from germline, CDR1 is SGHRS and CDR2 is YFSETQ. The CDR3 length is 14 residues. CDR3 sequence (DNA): TGCGCCAGCAGCTTGACGGCGGGGTCCACTGAAGCTTTCTTT. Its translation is CASSLTAGSTEAFF. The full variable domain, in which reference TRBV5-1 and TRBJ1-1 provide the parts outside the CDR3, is KAGVTQTPRYLIKTRGQQVTLSCSPISGHRSVSWYQQTPGQGLQFLFEYFSETQRNKGNFPGRFSGRQFSNSRSEMNVSTLELGDSALYLCASSLTAGSTEAFFGQGTRLTVV.

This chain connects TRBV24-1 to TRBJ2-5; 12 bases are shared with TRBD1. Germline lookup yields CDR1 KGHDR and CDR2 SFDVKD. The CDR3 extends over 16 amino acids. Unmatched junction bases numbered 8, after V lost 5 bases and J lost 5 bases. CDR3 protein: CATSARDRGRVETQYF. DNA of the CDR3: TGTGCCACCAGTGCCAGGGACAGGGGGCGCGTTGAGACCCAGTACTTC.

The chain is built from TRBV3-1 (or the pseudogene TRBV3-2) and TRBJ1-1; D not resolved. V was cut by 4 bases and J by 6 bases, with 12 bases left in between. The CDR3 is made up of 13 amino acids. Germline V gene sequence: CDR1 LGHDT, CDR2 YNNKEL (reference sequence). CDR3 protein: CASSPSGYAEAFF. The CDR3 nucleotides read TGTGCCAGCAGCCCTTCGGGATACGCTGAAGCTTTCTTT.

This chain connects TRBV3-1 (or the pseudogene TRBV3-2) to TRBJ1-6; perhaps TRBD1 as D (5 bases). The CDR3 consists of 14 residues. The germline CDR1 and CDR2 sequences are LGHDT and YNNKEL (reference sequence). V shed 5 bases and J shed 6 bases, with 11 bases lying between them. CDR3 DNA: TGTGCCAGCAGCACTCGACAGTTTAATTCACCCCTCCACTTT. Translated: CASSTRQFNSPLHF.

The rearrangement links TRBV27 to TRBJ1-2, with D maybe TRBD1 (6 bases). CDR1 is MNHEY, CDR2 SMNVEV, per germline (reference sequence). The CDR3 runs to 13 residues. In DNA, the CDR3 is TGTGCTACCAGGGGTTTTACTAACTATGGCTACACCTTC. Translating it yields CATRGFTNYGYTF.

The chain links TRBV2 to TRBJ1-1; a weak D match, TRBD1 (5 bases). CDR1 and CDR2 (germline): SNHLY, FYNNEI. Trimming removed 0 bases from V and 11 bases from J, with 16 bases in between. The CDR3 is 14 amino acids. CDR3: CASSEALGGDRAFF. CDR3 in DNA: TGTGCCAGCAGTGAAGCGCTTGGGGGGGATCGGGCTTTCTTT. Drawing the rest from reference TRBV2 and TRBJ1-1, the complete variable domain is EPEVTQTPSHQVTQMGQEVILRCVPISNHLYFYWYRQILGQKVEFLVSFYNNEISEKSEIFDDQFSVERPDGSNFTLKIRSTKLEDSAMYFCASSEALGGDRAFFGQGTRLTVV.

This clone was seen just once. CDR3 nucleotides: TGTGCCAGCAGGGGGGGACCCCCGAACACTGAAGCTTTCTTT. Its translation is CASRGGPPNTEAFF. The chain employs TRBV2 and TRBJ1-1; D may be TRBD1 (5 bases). CDR1 and CDR2 (germline): SNHLY, FYNNEI. Trimming stripped 6 bases from V and 1 base from J, with 12 bases between. The CDR3 is 14 residues long.

CDR3 in amino acids: CASSLGSGGQETQYF. The CDR3 DNA sequence: TGTGCCAGCAGCCTTGGGTCCGGGGGGCAAGAGACCCAGTACTTC. This chain uses TRBV6-5 with TRBJ2-5, with TRBD2 matching over 7 bases. The junction had 9 bases not matched to a gene; V was cut back by 6 bases and J by 2 bases. Per the germline V gene, CDR1 is MNHEY and CDR2 is SVGAGI. CDR3 length: 15 residues.

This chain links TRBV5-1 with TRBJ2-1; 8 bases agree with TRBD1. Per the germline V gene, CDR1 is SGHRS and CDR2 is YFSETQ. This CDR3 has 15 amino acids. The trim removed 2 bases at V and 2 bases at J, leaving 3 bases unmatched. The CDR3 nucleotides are TGCGCCAGCAGCTTAGACAGGGGCACCTACAATGAGCAGTTCTTC. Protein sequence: CASSLDRGTYNEQFF.

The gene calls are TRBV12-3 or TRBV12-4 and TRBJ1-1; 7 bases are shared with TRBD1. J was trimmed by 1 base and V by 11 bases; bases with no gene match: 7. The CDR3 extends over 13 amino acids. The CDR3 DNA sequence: TGTGCCTGCCGTGGGACAGCGAACACTGAAGCTTTCTTT. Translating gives CACRGTANTEAFF.

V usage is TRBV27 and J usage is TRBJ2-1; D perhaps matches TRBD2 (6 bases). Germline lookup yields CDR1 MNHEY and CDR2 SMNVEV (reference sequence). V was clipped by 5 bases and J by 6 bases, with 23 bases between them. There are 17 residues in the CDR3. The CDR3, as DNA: TGTGCCAGCAGTCCCCCCGGTTACGGGAGTTTTATCAATGAGCAGTTCTTC. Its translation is CASSPPGYGSFINEQFF.

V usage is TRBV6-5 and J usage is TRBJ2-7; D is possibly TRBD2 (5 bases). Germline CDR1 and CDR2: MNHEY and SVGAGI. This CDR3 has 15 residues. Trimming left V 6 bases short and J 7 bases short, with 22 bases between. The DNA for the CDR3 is TGTGCCAGCAGAGACTACACCCCCATATCGGGGGAGCAGTACTTC. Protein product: CASRDYTPISGEQYF.

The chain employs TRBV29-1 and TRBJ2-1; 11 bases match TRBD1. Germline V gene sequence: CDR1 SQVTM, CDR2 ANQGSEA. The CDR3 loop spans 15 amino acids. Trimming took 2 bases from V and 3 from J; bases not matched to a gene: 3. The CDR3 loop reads CSVESGQGDYNEQFF. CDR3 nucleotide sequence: TGCAGCGTTGAATCGGGACAGGGGGACTACAATGAGCAGTTCTTC.

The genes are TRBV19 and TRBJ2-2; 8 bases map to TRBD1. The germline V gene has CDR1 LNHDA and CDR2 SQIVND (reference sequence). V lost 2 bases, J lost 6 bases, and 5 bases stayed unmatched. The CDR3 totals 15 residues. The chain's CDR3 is CASSIQKDRAGELFF. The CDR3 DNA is TGTGCCAGTAGTATACAAAAGGACAGGGCCGGGGAGCTGTTTTTT.

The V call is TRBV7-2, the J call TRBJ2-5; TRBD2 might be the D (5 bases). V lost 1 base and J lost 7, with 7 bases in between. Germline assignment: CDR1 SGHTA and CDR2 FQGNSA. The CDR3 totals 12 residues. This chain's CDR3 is CASSLDGMTQYF. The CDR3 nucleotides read TGTGCCAGCAGCTTAGACGGGATGACCCAGTACTTC.

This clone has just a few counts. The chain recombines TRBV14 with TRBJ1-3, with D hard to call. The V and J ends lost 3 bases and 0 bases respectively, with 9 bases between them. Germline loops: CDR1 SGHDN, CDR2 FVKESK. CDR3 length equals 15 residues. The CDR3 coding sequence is TGTGCCAGCAGCCATAGGTGGAGCTCTGGAAACACCATATATTTT. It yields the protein CASSHRWSSGNTIYF.

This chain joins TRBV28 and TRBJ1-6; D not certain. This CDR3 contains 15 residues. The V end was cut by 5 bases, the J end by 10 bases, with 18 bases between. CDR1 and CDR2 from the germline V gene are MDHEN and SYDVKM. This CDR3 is CASSPPEGVESPLHF. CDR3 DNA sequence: TGTGCCAGCAGTCCCCCAGAGGGTGTAGAATCACCCCTCCACTTT.

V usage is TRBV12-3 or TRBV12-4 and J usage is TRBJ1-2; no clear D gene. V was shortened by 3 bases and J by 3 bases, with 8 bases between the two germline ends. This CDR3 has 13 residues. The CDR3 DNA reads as TGTGCCAGCAGTTTTTCGCGGTACTATGGCTACACCTTC. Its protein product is CASSFSRYYGYTF.

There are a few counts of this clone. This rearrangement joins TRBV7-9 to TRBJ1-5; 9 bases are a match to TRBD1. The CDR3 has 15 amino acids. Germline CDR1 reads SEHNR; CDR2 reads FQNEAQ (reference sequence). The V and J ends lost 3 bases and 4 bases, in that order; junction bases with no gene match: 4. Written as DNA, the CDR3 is TGTGCCAGCAGCTTCCGGGACAGGGCAAATCAGCCCCAGCATTTT. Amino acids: CASSFRDRANQPQHF.

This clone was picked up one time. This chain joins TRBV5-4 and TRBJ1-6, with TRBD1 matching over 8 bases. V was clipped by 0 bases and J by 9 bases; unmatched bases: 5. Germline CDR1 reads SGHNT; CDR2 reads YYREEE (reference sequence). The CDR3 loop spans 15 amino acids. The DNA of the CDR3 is TGTGCCAGCAGCTTGGACAGGGGGACATTTTCACCCCTCCACTTT. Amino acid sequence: CASSLDRGTFSPLHF.

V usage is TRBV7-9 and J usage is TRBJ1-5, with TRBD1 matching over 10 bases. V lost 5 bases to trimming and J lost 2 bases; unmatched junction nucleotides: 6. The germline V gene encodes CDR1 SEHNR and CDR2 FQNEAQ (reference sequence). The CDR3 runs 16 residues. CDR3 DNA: TGTGCCAGCAGCCCTCTCGGGACAGGGGGCAATCAGCCCCAGCATTTT. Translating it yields CASSPLGTGGNQPQHF.

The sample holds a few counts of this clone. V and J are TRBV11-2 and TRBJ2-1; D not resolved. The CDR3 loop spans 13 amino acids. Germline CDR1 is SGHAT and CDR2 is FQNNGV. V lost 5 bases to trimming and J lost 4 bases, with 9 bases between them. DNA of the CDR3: TGTGCCAGCAGCCAGGCGTTTTACAATGAGCAGTTCTTC. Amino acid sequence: CASSQAFYNEQFF.

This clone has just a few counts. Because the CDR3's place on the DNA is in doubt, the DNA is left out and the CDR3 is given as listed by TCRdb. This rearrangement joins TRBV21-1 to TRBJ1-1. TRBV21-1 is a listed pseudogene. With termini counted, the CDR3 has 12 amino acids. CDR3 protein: CASSKVGGGAFF.

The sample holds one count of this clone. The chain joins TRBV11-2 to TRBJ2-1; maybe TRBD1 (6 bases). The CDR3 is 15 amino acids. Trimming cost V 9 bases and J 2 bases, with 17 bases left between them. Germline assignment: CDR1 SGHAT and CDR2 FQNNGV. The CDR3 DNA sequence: TGTGCCAGTGGGGGCCAGGGCGGAACCTACAATGAGCAGTTCTTC. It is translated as CASGGQGGTYNEQFF.

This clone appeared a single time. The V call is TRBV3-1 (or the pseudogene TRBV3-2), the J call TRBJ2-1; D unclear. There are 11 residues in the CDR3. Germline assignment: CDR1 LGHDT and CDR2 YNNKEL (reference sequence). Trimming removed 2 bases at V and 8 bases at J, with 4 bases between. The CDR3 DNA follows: TGTGCCAGCAGCCAAATCGATGAGCAGTTCTTC. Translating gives CASSQIDEQFF.

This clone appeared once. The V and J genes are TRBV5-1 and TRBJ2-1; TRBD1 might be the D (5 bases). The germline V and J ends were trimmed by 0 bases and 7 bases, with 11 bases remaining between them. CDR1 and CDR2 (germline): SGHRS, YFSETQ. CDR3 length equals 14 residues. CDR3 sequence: CASSLVAGKNEQFF. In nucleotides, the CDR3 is TGCGCCAGCAGCTTGGTAGCAGGGAAGAATGAGCAGTTCTTC.

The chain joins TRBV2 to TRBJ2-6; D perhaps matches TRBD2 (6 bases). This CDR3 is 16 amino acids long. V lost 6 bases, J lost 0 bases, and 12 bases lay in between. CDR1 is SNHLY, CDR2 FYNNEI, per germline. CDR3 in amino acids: CASREGPPSGANVLTF. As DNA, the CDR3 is TGTGCCAGCAGGGAGGGGCCCCCCTCTGGGGCCAACGTCCTGACTTTC.